This T cell receptor (beta chain) was profiled in a study of T cells in placental villitis. Regarding the study in general: Although two of the control placentae came from preterm deliveries, examination of those two placentae showed no significant pathology. Placental TCR-beta repertoires were compared across villitis of unknown etiology, gestational-age-matched unaffected controls, and infectious villitis in order to test an allograft-versus-infection hypothesis. Results the study describes overall, beyond this receptor: Small amounts of decidua were contained in the paraffin blocks, so some of the captured T cells, especially in controls, may have been decidual rather than villous infiltrates. Sequencing bulk tissue could not tell helper, regulatory or cytotoxic T cells apart, could not separate maternal from fetal T cells, and left out gamma-delta receptors. Higher CMV-specific clone frequencies were found in infectious CMV cases than in villitis of unknown etiology (about 0.01 vs 0.001), and no difference in CMV-specific clone frequencies was seen between villitis of unknown etiology and controls. Clonality was higher in villitis of unknown etiology placentae than in controls (median roughly 0.057 versus 0.006, p=0.0025), a result indicating clonal expansion.

Ten placentae without villitis served as controls and were matched to the villitis of unknown etiology cases on gestational age at delivery. After delivery, placentae were collected and subjected to gross and histological evaluation prior to the selection of archival tissue. Five 10-micron scrolls were cut from each FFPE block, and DNA was isolated using the AllPrep DNA/RNA FFPE Tissue kit. NanoDrop was used to check DNA concentration and purity, while a Bioanalyzer was used to assess RNA quality. Trimming removed 5 bases from V and 3 bases from J, leaving 14 bases between the germline ends. The germline V gene gives CDR1 as WSHSY and CDR2 as SAAADI. The CDR3 contains 15 residues, cysteine and phenylalanine counted. The read is trimmed to its CDR3 DNA, 45 bases read in frame from base 1. A few counts support this clone. Which antigen it targets is not known. No clone much larger than this one lies a single base away; base qualities are absent.

Using the immunoSEQ v4 bias-controlled multiplex PCR assay, run blinded to group allocation, TCR-beta CDR3 regions were amplified from genomic DNA. To estimate the quantities of nucleated cells and T cells in each sample, reference gene primers were included together with the TCR-beta primers. Sequencing of the libraries was performed on an Illumina MiSeq with a 100-cycle paired-end protocol. The authors processed their data as follows. Diversity and richness were calculated in immunoSEQ Analyzer software, with richness determined by iChao1 and clonality derived from Pielou evenness and Shannon diversity (0-1, with higher values meaning less diverse). Using confidence 3 and substitution 2, CDR3 amino acid sequences together with their V/J genes were queried against VDJdb for CMV, EBV and influenza A specificities. The Morisita-Horn index was used to measure TCR-beta amino acid clonotype overlap among the villitis of unknown etiology, infectious villitis and control repertoires. This is the immuneACCESS table as TCRdb keeps it, with only in-frame sequences that have V and J called. A part of the clones is gone; compared with another copy, unresolved V genes explain less than half, and the rest is unexplained. Clonal size and the V and J genes are those of that table, whereas D and trimming came from the DNA. This sample holds approximately 500 clones; around 92% were observed only once. Together, the top ten hold 16% of the sample.

The specimen was placental tissue containing maternal and fetal cells. This sequence originates from a human donor in good health; the placental T cells may come from both mother and fetus. This sequence uses TRBV10-2 and TRBJ1-5; 5 matching bases give a weak D call of TRBD1. The nucleotides read TGCGCCAGCAGTCTGGGACGGGGCCTCAATCAGCCCCAGCATTTT. It codes for CASSLGRGLNQPQHF.